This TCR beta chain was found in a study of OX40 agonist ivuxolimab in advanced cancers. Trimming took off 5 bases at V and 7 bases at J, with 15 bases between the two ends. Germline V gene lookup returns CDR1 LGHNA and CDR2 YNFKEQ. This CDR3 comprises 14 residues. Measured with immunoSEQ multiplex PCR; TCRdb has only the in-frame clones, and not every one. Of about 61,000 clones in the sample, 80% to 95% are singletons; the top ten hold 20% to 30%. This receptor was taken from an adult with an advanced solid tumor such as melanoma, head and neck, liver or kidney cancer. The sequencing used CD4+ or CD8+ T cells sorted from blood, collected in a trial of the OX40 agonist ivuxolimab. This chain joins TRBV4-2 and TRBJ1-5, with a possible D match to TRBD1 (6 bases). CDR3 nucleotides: TGTGCCAGCAGCTACAAGGGGGTATTACAGCCCCAGCATTTT. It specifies CASSYKGVLQPQHF.